This record covers a single T cell receptor beta chain. Its antigen is undetermined. Other nucleotide sequences in the sample specify the same CDR3. This sample was included in a study of shared clonotypes between healthy human individuals. Turning to the study itself: Ranging from 18 to 49 in age, donors were a couple of women and three men. Study-wide findings and caveats: What naive subsets generally showed was a larger estimated richness than memory subsets showed.

The study separated CD4+ cells into CD45RA+ naive and CD45RA-negative memory subsets. CDR1 and CDR2 from the germline V gene are MGHRA and YSYEKL. The CDR3 covers 13 residues. The germline V and J ends were trimmed by 1 base and 1 base, with 2 bases remaining between them. Each replicate PCR on the sorted subsets used 150 to 200 ng DNA (around 30,000 T cell genomes). Clones were sequenced by immunoSEQ multiplex PCR, and TCRdb holds only the in-frame ones, with some missing. The sample includes 2 million to 2.5 million clones, approximately 96% of them seen just once. Source material: naive CD4+ T cells sorted from blood. The subset was: CD45RA+ positively selected. This chain connects TRBV4-1 to TRBJ1-5; D is unresolved. The source of this sequence is a man aged 18 to 29 in good health. DNA of the CDR3: TGCGCCAGCAGCCAAGTGAGCAATCAGCCCCAGCATTTT. Translation gives CASSQVSNQPQHF.